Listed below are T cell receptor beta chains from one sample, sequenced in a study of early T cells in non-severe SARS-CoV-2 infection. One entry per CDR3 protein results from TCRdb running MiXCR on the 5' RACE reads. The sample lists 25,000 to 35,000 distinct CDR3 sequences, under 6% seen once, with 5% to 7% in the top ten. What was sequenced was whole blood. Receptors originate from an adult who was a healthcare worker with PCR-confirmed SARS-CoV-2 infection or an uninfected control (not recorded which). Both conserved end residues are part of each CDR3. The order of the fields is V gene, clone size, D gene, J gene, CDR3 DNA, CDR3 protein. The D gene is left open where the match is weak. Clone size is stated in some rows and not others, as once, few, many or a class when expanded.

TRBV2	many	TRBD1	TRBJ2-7	TGTGCCAGCGGTGGACAGGGCGGGTCCGAGCAGTACTTC	CASGGQGGSEQYF
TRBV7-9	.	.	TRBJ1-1	TGTGCCAGCAGCTCCGAGAACCGTGAAGCTTTCTTT	CASSSENREAFF
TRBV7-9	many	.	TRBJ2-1	TGTGCCAGAGAACAGGGTGAGAATGAGCAGTTCTTC	CAREQGENEQFF
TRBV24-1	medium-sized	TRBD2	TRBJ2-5	TGTGCCACCAGTGATTTAGCGGGGGACCAAGAGACCCAGTACTTC	CATSDLAGDQETQYF
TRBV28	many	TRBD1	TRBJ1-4	TGTGCCAGCAGTTCGAAGACAGGGAAGGCTACAACTAATGAAAAACTGTTTTTT	CASSSKTGKATTNEKLFF
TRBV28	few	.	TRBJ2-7	TGTGCCAGCAGCGGCCATGTTGGTCTACCCTACGAGCAGTACTTC	CASSGHVGLPYEQYF
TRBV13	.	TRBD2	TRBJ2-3	TGTGCCAGCAGCACCGAGGGACTAGCGGGGTTAGCTAGCACAGATACGCAGTATTTT	CASSTEGLAGLASTDTQYF
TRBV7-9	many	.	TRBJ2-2	TGTGCCAGCAGCTATTGGGACGGATCCACCGGGGAGCTGTTTTTT	CASSYWDGSTGELFF
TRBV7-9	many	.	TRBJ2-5	TGTGCCAGCAGCGGGCGGTCGGAGACCCAGTACTTC	CASSGRSETQYF
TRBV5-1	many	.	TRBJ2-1	TGCGCCAGCAGAGGGACTGCGACAGGCAATGAGCAGTTCTTC	CASRGTATGNEQFF
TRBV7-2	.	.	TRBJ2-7	TGTGCCAGCAGCTTAGTATTCTCCTACGAGCAGTACTTC	CASSLVFSYEQYF
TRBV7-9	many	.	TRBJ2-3	TGTGCCAGCAGCTTAAAACAGGTCACAGATACGCAGTATTTT	CASSLKQVTDTQYF
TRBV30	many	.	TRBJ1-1	TGTGCCTGGAGTGTAAAGTTGAACACTGAAGCTTTCTTT	CAWSVKLNTEAFF
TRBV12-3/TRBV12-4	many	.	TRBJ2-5	TGTGCCAGCAGGCAGCAAGAGACCCAGTACTTC	CASRQQETQYF
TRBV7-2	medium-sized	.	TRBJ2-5	TGTGCCAGCAGCTTAGGTCACCAAGAGACCCAGTACTTC	CASSLGHQETQYF
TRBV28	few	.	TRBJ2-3	TGTGCCAGCCCGAATACGCAGTATTTT	CASPNTQYF
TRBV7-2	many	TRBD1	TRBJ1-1	TGTGCCAGCAGCCCGCGACAGGGGGCGATGAACACTGAAGCTTTCTTT	CASSPRQGAMNTEAFF
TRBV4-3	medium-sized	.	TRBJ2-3	TGCGCCAGCAGCCAATCTAGGGATACGCAGTATTTT	CASSQSRDTQYF
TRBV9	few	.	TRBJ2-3	TGTGCCAGCAGCCCGGGGACCGTTAGCACAGATACGCAGTATTTT	CASSPGTVSTDTQYF
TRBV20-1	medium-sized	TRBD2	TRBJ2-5	TGCAGTGCTCCCAGCGGGGAAGAGACCCAGTACTTC	CSAPSGEETQYF
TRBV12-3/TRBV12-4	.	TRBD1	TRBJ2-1	TGTGCCAGCAGTTCACAGGGGTCCTACAATGAGCAGTTCTTC	CASSSQGSYNEQFF
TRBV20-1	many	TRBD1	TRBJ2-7	TGCAGTGCTAGAGATTGGGGACAGGGCCCTCCTAGGGGGTTC	CSARDWGQGPPRGF
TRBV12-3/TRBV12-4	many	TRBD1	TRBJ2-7	TGTGCCAGCAGTTTCCGGGACAGGGAAGAGGAGCAGTACTTC	CASSFRDREEEQYF
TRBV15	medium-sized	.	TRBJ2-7	TGTGCCACCAGCAGAGGATCCTCGGCCTACGAGCAGTACTTC	CATSRGSSAYEQYF
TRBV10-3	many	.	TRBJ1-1	TGTGCCATCGAGGGATTGAACACTGAAGCTTTCTTT	CAIEGLNTEAFF
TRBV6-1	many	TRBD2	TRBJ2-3	TGTGCCAGCAGAACTAGCGGGGGCACAGATACGCAGTATTTT	CASRTSGGTDTQYF
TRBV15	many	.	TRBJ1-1	TGTGCCACCAGCAGAGGGGTAAAGGGCACTGAAGCTTTCTTT	CATSRGVKGTEAFF
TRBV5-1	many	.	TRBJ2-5	TGCGCCAGCAGCTTTGGGGGAGCGGTTGAGACCCAGTACTTC	CASSFGGAVETQYF
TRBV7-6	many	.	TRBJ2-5	TGTGCCAGCAGCTTAGCGGCCCCGCCTCAAGAGACCCAGTACTTC	CASSLAAPPQETQYF
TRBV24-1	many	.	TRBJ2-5	TGTGCCACCAGTGATCTAGAACAAGAGACCCAGTACTTC	CATSDLEQETQYF
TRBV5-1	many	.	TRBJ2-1	TGCGCCAGCAGCTCCCGGGCCGAGAATGAGCAGTTCTTC	CASSSRAENEQFF